The clone carrying this T cell receptor (beta chain) was found a few times. Its specificity is unknown. The data originate from a study of CD8+ T cells in alopecia areata. Indicated treatment: oral pan-JAK inhibitor, 5-10 mg twice daily. Alopecia areata patients provided lesional scalp punch biopsies and peripheral blood. The V gene's germline CDR1 is SGHRS and CDR2 YFSETQ. The V end was cut by 1 base, the J end by 1 base, with 5 bases between. There are 14 residues in the CDR3. Regarding the study as a whole: Besides other cells, scalp samples also yield sequences of resident alphabeta T cells from normal skin. Clonality exceeded that of normal scalp in lesional scalp, most notably in alopecia totalis/universalis. On tofacitinib, scalp clonality and expanded CD8+ clones among top 100 fell significantly.

RNA was extracted and reverse transcribed into cDNA as the sequencing template. TCRdb's copy holds only in-frame clones and misses some; the assay was immunoSEQ multiplex PCR. The sample shows 65,000 to 75,000 clones, over 25% of them seen only once. Sequenced material: CD8+ T cells sorted from blood, taken at week 4, from a patient treated with tofacitinib. The TCR was taken from a human donor with alopecia areata. V usage is TRBV5-1 and J usage is TRBJ2-2, with D unresolved. The CDR3 DNA reads as TGCGCCAGCAGCTTGTACAGGAACACCGGGGAGCTGTTTTTT. This encodes CASSLYRNTGELFF.